One and the same sample provided the 26 T cell receptor beta chains below, sequenced in a study of cytomegalovirus exposure and HLA in healthy donors. The PCR used 60 Vbeta and 13 Jbeta primers. TCRdb keeps only in-frame clones here, not all; method: immunoSEQ multiplex PCR. In the table there are 150,000 to 200,000 clones, 75% to 90% of which are singletons. The sample consisted of PBMCs. Receptor source: a woman aged 18-30 years in good health and CMV-seronegative.

The J gene is TRBJ1-6, the V gene TRBV4-1, with 7 bases identical to TRBD1. Germline V gene lookup returns CDR1 MGHRA and CDR2 YSYEKL. CDR3 length equals 15 residues. J gave up 10 bases and V 4 bases, and 10 bases lay outside the gene matches. The CDR3 loop is CASSRTGTETSPLHF. CDR3 nucleotides: TGCGCCAGCAGCCGCACCGGGACAGAGACCTCACCCCTCCACTTT.

The genes are TRBV7-2 and TRBJ2-7; 8 positions agree with TRBD1. CDR1 and CDR2 (germline): SGHTA, FQGNSA. This CDR3 comprises 13 residues. Germline trimming cut 5 bases from V and 6 bases from J; bases unmatched to any gene: 6. The CDR3 DNA is TGTGCCAGCAGCACCACAGGGGGTGGCGAGCAGTACTTC. Translated: CASSTTGGGEQYF.

The chain couples TRBV2 to TRBJ2-1, with 10 bases that match TRBD1. V lost 6 bases and J lost 9; bases outside the gene matches: 14. The germline V gene encodes CDR1 SNHLY and CDR2 FYNNEI. This CDR3 contains 16 residues. CDR3 coding DNA: TGTGCCAGCAGCCTAGACAGGGGGCACCTGGTCCCTGAGCAGTTCTTC. It yields the protein CASSLDRGHLVPEQFF.

This chain connects TRBV28 to TRBJ2-2, with D maybe TRBD2 (5 bases). The CDR3 has 13 amino acids. Looked up from germline, CDR1 is MDHEN and CDR2 is SYDVKM. V gave up 2 bases and J gave up 4 bases, with 5 bases separating them. The CDR3 spells CASSLAGTGELFF. The CDR3 DNA follows: TGTGCCAGCAGTTTAGCGGGCACCGGGGAGCTGTTTTTT. The whole variable domain, remainder taken from reference TRBV28 and TRBJ2-2, is DVKVTQSSRYLVKRTGEKVFLECVQDMDHENMFWYRQDPGLGLRLIYFSYDVKMKEKGDIPEGYSVSREKKERFSLILESASTNQTSMYLCASSLAGTGELFFGEGSRLTVL.

The chain uses TRBV30 and TRBJ1-5; 8 positions match TRBD1. CDR3 size: 15 residues. The V gene end was trimmed by 1 base and the J gene end by 11 bases; junction bases not matched to a gene: 13. Germline V gene data show CDR1 as GTSNPN and CDR2 as SVGIG (reference sequence). The CDR3 DNA sequence: TGTGCCTGGAGTGGGACAGGGATCGGGGGGTCGACCCAGCATTTT. Translation gives CAWSGTGIGGSTQHF.

The chain employs TRBV19 and TRBJ1-2; D unresolved. This CDR3 is built from 14 residues. The germline V gene has CDR1 LNHDA and CDR2 SQIVND (reference sequence). V lost 7 bases, J lost 7 bases, and 19 bases lay in between. The CDR3 loop reads CASIRRQDLGGYTF. The CDR3, as DNA: TGTGCCAGTATAAGGAGGCAGGATCTCGGTGGCTACACCTTC.

This chain uses TRBV14 with TRBJ1-3, with unresolved D. The germline gives CDR1 SGHDN, CDR2 FVKESK. V lost 0 bases and J lost 4, with 10 bases in between. The CDR3 is 15 residues long. This CDR3 is CASSQDQASGNTIYF. In DNA form, the CDR3 reads TGTGCCAGCAGCCAAGACCAAGCCTCGGGAAACACCATATATTTT.

The gene calls are TRBV28 and TRBJ2-5, with 7 bases matching TRBD2. Trimming took 5 bases from V and 4 from J; bases not matched to a gene: 7. Germline CDR1 reads MDHEN; CDR2 reads SYDVKM. This CDR3 has 14 residues. The CDR3: CASSPRLAGETQYF. The CDR3 DNA follows: TGTGCCAGCAGTCCTCGACTAGCAGGAGAGACCCAGTACTTC.

The chain uses TRBV4-1 and TRBJ2-6; D is ambiguous. V shed 0 bases and J shed 0 bases, with 12 bases lying between them. The CDR3 consists of 18 residues. The germline V gene encodes CDR1 MGHRA and CDR2 YSYEKL. CDR3 nucleotide sequence: TGCGCCAGCAGCCAAGAGTCCGTCAGGTCCTCTGGGGCCAACGTCCTGACTTTC. It specifies CASSQESVRSSGANVLTF.

The chain links TRBV7-8 to TRBJ2-7; D is perhaps TRBD2 (7 bases). Trimming took off 5 bases at V and 4 bases at J, with 15 bases between the two ends. Germline loops: CDR1 SGHVS, CDR2 FQNEAQ. The CDR3 extends over 14 amino acids. CDR3 sequence: CASSPRGGEYEQYF. The DNA of the CDR3 is TGTGCCAGCAGCCCTAGGGGGGGGGAGTACGAGCAGTACTTC.

The sample holds one count of this clone. A read error may produce the germline difference seen at one junction end. This chain joins TRBV27 and TRBJ2-7, with TRBD2 matching over 8 bases. The CDR3 covers 15 residues. CDR1 MNHEY and CDR2 SMNVEV come from the germline V gene (reference sequence). CDR3 protein: CASSLIGLADYELYF. The CDR3 DNA sequence: TGTGCCAGCAGTTTAATCGGACTAGCAGACTACGAGCTGTACTTC.

The genes are TRBV5-1 and TRBJ2-1; no reliable D call. Germline V gene data show CDR1 as SGHRS and CDR2 as YFSETQ. With 0 bases removed from V and 5 bases from J, the gap between germline ends came to 6 bases. The CDR3 spans 13 residues. CDR3 nucleotide sequence: TGCGCCAGCAGCTTGGGACTTAACAATGAGCAGTTCTTC. Protein: CASSLGLNNEQFF.

CDR3 bases: TGTGCCAGCAGCTCAACCCGGTATGGGACAGGGTCTCAAAAACTGTTTTTT. This translates into CASSSTRYGTGSQKLFF. The genes are TRBV7-6 and TRBJ1-4; TRBD1 matches 9 bases. The trim removed 4 bases at V and 9 bases at J, leaving 15 bases unmatched. This CDR3 has 17 residues. The germline gives CDR1 SGHVS, CDR2 FNYEAQ.

Only a few counts were recorded for this clone. The J gene is TRBJ1-1, the V gene TRBV6-4; no clear D. CDR3 length: 14 residues. With 2 bases removed from V and 5 bases from J, the gap between germline ends came to 12 bases. Germline V CDR1 and CDR2: MRHNA, SNTAGT. The CDR3 coding sequence is TGTGCCAGCAGTGACGGAAATGGAGGGACTGAAGCTTTCTTT. It specifies CASSDGNGGTEAFF.

This chain joins TRBV7-2 and TRBJ2-5; the match to TRBD2 covers 8 bases. Germline CDR1 and CDR2: SGHTA and FQGNSA. V gave up 5 bases and J gave up 3 bases; unmatched junction bases: 8. The length of the CDR3 is 15 residues. As DNA, the CDR3 is TGTGCCAGCAGCCCCCCCGGGGGGGGAGAAGAGACCCAGTACTTC. Translating gives CASSPPGGGEETQYF.

The sample holds a few counts of this clone. The chain combines TRBV6-5 with TRBJ2-7, with D perhaps TRBD2 (7 bases). The V end lost 5 bases, the J end lost 3 bases, and 17 bases lay between the germline ends. The CDR3 has 15 residues. CDR1 and CDR2 (germline): MNHEY, SVGAGI. CDR3 bases: TGTGCCAGCAGTGGGGGGGGCAGCAGGAACTACGAGCAGTACTTC. It codes for CASSGGGSRNYEQYF.

This clone has only a few counts. The V gene is TRBV5-6, the J gene TRBJ1-1, with a tentative D call TRBD1 (6 bases). CDR1 SGHDT and CDR2 YYEEEE come from the germline V gene. The CDR3 consists of 14 residues. V gave up 4 bases and J gave up 4 bases, with 14 bases separating them. CDR3 protein: CASSRDIQGTEAFF. CDR3 DNA sequence: TGTGCCAGCAGCCGGGACATCCAAGGCACTGAAGCTTTCTTT. The whole variable domain, remainder taken from reference TRBV5-6 and TRBJ1-1, is DAGVTQSPTHLIKTRGQQVTLRCSPKSGHDTVSWYQQALGQGPQFIFQYYEEEERQRGNFPDRFSGHQFPNYSSELNVNALLLGDSALYLCASSRDIQGTEAFFGQGTRLTVV.

The chain uses TRBV23-1 and TRBJ1-1, with D possibly TRBD1 on 6 matching bases. TRBV23-1 qualifies as an ORF whose function is uncertain. Trimming pared 6 bases from V and 0 bases from J, leaving 17 bases between. CDR3 length: 16 amino acids. DNA for the CDR3: TGCGCCAGCAGCCTACGGAGGACAGCCATGAACACTGAAGCTTTCTTT. The encoded protein is CASSLRRTAMNTEAFF.

The chain has TRBV7-2 and TRBJ2-1, with 10 bases aligning to TRBD1. Germline CDR1 SGHTA, CDR2 FQGNSA. CDR3 length: 16 residues. The V and J ends lost 5 bases and 9 bases, in that order; junction bases with no gene match: 13. The CDR3 DNA sequence: TGTGCCAGCAGCCTCACCCGCGGACAGGGGGAGGCTGAGCAGTTCTTC. As protein: CASSLTRGQGEAEQFF.

The chain uses TRBV28 and TRBJ1-3, with a possible D match to TRBD1 (6 bases). The V gene lost 3 bases and the J gene lost 3 bases, with 18 bases spanning the gap. From germline, CDR1 is MDHEN and CDR2 SYDVKM. The CDR3 has 17 residues. This CDR3 is CASSLLQGEGNGNTIYF. The DNA of the CDR3 is TGTGCCAGCAGTTTGTTACAGGGAGAAGGAAATGGAAACACCATATATTTT.

The J gene is TRBJ1-2, the V gene TRBV28; 7 bases are shared with TRBD1. CDR1 and CDR2 from the germline V gene are MDHEN and SYDVKM. This CDR3 comprises 15 residues. V gave up 6 bases and J gave up 4 bases; unmatched junction bases: 11. CDR3 DNA: TGTGCCAGCAGATCGACTGGACAGGTTGGCTATGGCTACACCTTC. Residues: CASRSTGQVGYGYTF.

CDR3 region: CASSYSGGAGNTEAFF. For the CDR3, the DNA is TGTGCCAGCAGTTACTCAGGGGGGGCTGGAAACACTGAAGCTTTCTTT. The V gene is TRBV6-5, the J gene TRBJ1-1, with D possibly matching TRBD1 (6 bases). Looked up from germline, CDR1 is MNHEY and CDR2 is SVGAGI. The CDR3 runs to 16 residues. Trimming took off 0 bases at V and 2 bases at J, with 13 bases between the two ends.

Written as DNA, the CDR3 is TGTGCCAGCAGCTTAGCGGGGGGTAGAGAGACCCAGTACTTC. It codes for CASSLAGGRETQYF. This sequence joins TRBV11-2 and TRBJ2-5; 7 bases map to TRBD2. CDR1 SGHAT and CDR2 FQNNGV come from the germline V gene. This CDR3 is 14 amino acids long. Unmatched junction bases numbered 3, after V lost 1 base and J lost 4 bases.

The chain recombines TRBV19 with TRBJ1-2; weak D call: TRBD1 (6 bases). Per germline, CDR1 LNHDA and CDR2 SQIVND (reference sequence). This CDR3 spans 12 amino acids. V lost 7 bases to trimming and J lost 4 bases, with 10 bases between them. CDR3 sequence (DNA): TGTGCCAGTAAGACAGGATCCTATGGCTACACCTTC. Protein: CASKTGSYGYTF.

The sample holds a few counts of this clone. The V gene is TRBV5-1, the J gene TRBJ1-1, with 9 bases fitting TRBD1. Trimming took 5 bases from V and 3 from J; bases not matched to a gene: 11. The CDR3 runs to 16 residues. The germline CDR1 and CDR2 sequences are SGHRS and YFSETQ. Written as DNA, the CDR3 is TGCGCCAGCAGAGAAGAACCGGACAGGGGCTACACTGAAGCTTTCTTT. Its protein is CASREEPDRGYTEAFF.

The V gene is TRBV5-6, the J gene TRBJ2-7, with 9 bases fitting TRBD2. V dropped 4 bases and J dropped 7; count of bases not matched to a gene: 9. CDR3 length: 14 residues. Per germline, CDR1 SGHDT and CDR2 YYEEEE. The CDR3 sequence is CASSRGGALWEQYF. The CDR3 region has the DNA TGTGCCAGCAGCCGCGGGGGGGCTTTGTGGGAGCAGTACTTC. Using reference TRBV5-6 and TRBJ2-7 for the parts outside the CDR3, the full variable domain is DAGVTQSPTHLIKTRGQQVTLRCSPKSGHDTVSWYQQALGQGPQFIFQYYEEEERQRGNFPDRFSGHQFPNYSSELNVNALLLGDSALYLCASSRGGALWEQYFGPGTRLTVT.